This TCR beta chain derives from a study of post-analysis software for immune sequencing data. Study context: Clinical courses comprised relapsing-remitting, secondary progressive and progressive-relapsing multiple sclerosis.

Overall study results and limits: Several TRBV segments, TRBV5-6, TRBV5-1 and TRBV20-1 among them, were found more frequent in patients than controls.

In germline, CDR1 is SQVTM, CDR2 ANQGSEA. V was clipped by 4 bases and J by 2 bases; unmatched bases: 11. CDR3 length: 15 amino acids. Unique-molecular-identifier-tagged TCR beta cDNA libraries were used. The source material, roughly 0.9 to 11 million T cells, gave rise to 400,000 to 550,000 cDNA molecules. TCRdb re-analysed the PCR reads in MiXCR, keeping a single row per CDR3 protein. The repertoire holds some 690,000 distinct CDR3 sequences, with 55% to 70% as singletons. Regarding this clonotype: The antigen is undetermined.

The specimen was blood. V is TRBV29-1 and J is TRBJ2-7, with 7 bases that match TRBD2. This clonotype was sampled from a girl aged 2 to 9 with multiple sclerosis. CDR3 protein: CSVVGRESVAYEQYF. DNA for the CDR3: TGCAGCGTTGTGGGGCGGGAGTCCGTGGCCTACGAGCAGTACTTC.